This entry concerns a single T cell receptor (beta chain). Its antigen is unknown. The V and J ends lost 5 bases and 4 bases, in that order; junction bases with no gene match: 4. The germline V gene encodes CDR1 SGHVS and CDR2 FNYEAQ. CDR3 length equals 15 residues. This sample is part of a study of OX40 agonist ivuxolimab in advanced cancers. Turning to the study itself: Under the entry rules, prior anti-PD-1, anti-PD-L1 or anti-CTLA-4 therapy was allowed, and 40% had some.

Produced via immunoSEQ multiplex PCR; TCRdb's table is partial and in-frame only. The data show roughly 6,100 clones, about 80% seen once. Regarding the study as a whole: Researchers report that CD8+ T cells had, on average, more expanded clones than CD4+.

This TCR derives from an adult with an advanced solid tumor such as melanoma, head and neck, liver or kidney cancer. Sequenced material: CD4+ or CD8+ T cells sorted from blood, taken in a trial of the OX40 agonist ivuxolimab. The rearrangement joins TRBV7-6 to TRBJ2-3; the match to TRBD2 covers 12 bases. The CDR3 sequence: CASSLLAGGSDTQYF. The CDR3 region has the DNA TGTGCCAGCAGCCTACTAGCGGGGGGATCAGATACGCAGTATTTT.